Sequencing of this TCR beta chain was carried out in a study of cytomegalovirus exposure and HLA in healthy donors. General study results and limits: Most TCR sequences were rare, but some public TCRs occurred in many donors. TCR beta V- and J-gene trimming was later associated with a missense DCLRE1C variant. Available immune exposure information covered CMV serostatus only. What a later analysis showed was that several of the most significant clusters appeared linked to common viral pathogens.

The PCR used 60 Vbeta and 13 Jbeta primers. Measured with immunoSEQ multiplex PCR; TCRdb has only the in-frame clones, and not every one. The table shows 150,000 to 200,000 clones, with about four fifths occurring only once. As to this clone: What it binds is not known.

The V end was cut by 2 bases, the J end by 2 bases, with 9 bases between. Germline CDR1 and CDR2: SGHNT and YYREEE (reference sequence). The CDR3 runs 14 residues. The chain combines TRBV5-4 with TRBJ2-3; D is perhaps TRBD1 (6 bases). Sequenced sample: PBMCs. The source of this sequence is a woman aged 25 to 39 in good health and CMV-seronegative. The CDR3 nucleotides are TGTGCCAGCAGCTTCACAGGGACCACAGATACGCAGTATTTT. It codes for CASSFTGTTDTQYF.